This entry is about one TCR beta chain. CDR1 SNHLY and CDR2 FYNNEI come from the germline V gene. Trimming took off 4 bases at V and 0 bases at J, with 6 bases between the two ends. CDR3 length: 13 amino acids. Profiling relied on immunoSEQ multiplex PCR, and the TCRdb table lists in-frame clones only, not all of them. The sample contains 60,000 to 85,000 clones, 60% to 85% of which appear only once. This record comes from a study of T cell responses to AZD1222 COVID-19 vaccine. The chain has TRBV2 and TRBJ1-1; D gene uncertain. The TCR sequence derives from an adult who received the MenACWY meningococcal vaccine as a control. The specimen comprised peripheral blood, sampled 28 days after the second dose of the MenACWY control vaccine. This CDR3 reads CASSGHMNTEAFF. The DNA for the CDR3 is TGTGCCAGCAGTGGACACATGAACACTGAAGCTTTCTTT.